The 22 T cell receptor beta chains presented below share a single source sample, sequenced in a study of shared clonotypes between healthy human individuals. Produced via immunoSEQ multiplex PCR; TCRdb's table is partial and in-frame only. The sample records around 2.1 million clones, more than 90% being singletons. The sample comprised naive CD4+ T cells sorted from blood. The sample's subset: CD45RA+ positively selected. Receptors originate from a man aged 18 to 30 in good health.

The genes are TRBV2 and TRBJ1-6; 7 bases fit TRBD1. V trimming: 10 bases; J trimming: 7 bases; junction bases outside the gene matches: 7. Germline CDR1 reads SNHLY; CDR2 reads FYNNEI. This CDR3 comprises 13 residues. CDR3 nucleotide sequence: TGTGCCACCCGGACAGGAATAAATTCACCCCTCCACTTT. Translation gives CATRTGINSPLHF. Based on the CDR3 plus reference TRBV2 and TRBJ1-6, the full variable domain is EPEVTQTPSHQVTQMGQEVILRCVPISNHLYFYWYRQILGQKVEFLVSFYNNEISEKSEIFDDQFSVERPDGSNFTLKIRSTKLEDSAMYFCATRTGINSPLHFGNGTRLTVT.

J is TRBJ1-5 and V is TRBV10-2; D may be TRBD1 (5 bases). The CDR3 has 16 amino acids. Trimming pared 5 bases from V and 2 bases from J, leaving 16 bases between. CDR1 WSHSY and CDR2 SAAADI come from the germline V gene. The CDR3 DNA reads TGCGCCAGCAGTCGGTCTGGGGCAGGCGGCAATCAGCCCCAGCATTTT. It encodes CASSRSGAGGNQPQHF.

Remarks on this clone: Other DNA sequences in the sample encode the same CDR3. The CDR3 protein is CASSPREETQYF. Written as DNA, the CDR3 is TGTGCCAGCTCACCTCGAGAGGAGACCCAGTACTTC. This chain joins TRBV18 and TRBJ2-5; D remains ambiguous. V lost 3 bases, J lost 5 bases, and 7 bases lay in between. The CDR3 is made up of 12 amino acids. The germline V gene has CDR1 KGHSH and CDR2 LQKENI.

V usage is TRBV30 and J usage is TRBJ1-3; D remains ambiguous. The CDR3 contains 14 residues. Germline CDR1 and CDR2: GTSNPN and SVGIG (reference sequence). Trimming removed 3 bases from V and 0 bases from J, with 9 bases in between. CDR3 region: CAWSGGFSGNTIYF. For the CDR3, the DNA is TGTGCCTGGAGCGGAGGTTTCTCTGGAAACACCATATATTTT.

This chain joins TRBV7-9 and TRBJ2-5; no clear D gene. There are 14 residues in the CDR3. V lost 3 bases and J lost 1, with 9 bases in between. The germline V gene encodes CDR1 SEHNR and CDR2 FQNEAQ (reference sequence). The CDR3 DNA reads as TGTGCCAGCAGCTTGTCCGAAGTCCAAGAGACCCAGTACTTC. This gives the protein CASSLSEVQETQYF.

This clone was counted once. The chain joins TRBV5-1 to TRBJ1-6, with D perhaps matching TRBD1 (6 bases). The germline gives CDR1 SGHRS, CDR2 YFSETQ. The CDR3 is made up of 13 amino acids. V shed 7 bases and J shed 10 bases, with 15 bases lying between them. Written as DNA, the CDR3 is TGCGCCAGCTTCAGGGACACGGGATCACCCCTCCACTTT. Its translation: CASFRDTGSPLHF. Full variable domain (remainder filled in from reference TRBV5-1 and TRBJ1-6): KAGVTQTPRYLIKTRGQQVTLSCSPISGHRSVSWYQQTPGQGLQFLFEYFSETQRNKGNFPGRFSGRQFSNSRSEMNVSTLELGDSALYLCASFRDTGSPLHFGNGTRLTVT.

This chain connects TRBV30 to TRBJ2-1; 13 bases agree with TRBD2. Germline V lookup: CDR1 GTSNPN, CDR2 SVGIG (reference sequence). Trimming at V came to 3 bases and at J to 6 bases, leaving 8 bases not matched to a gene. The CDR3 length is 16 residues. The chain's CDR3 is CAWSRGLAGVSNEQFF. The DNA of the CDR3 is TGTGCCTGGAGCCGAGGACTAGCGGGAGTGAGCAATGAGCAGTTCTTC.

The chain employs TRBV7-2 and TRBJ2-6, with 7 bases identical to TRBD1. Looked up from germline, CDR1 is SGHTA and CDR2 is FQGNSA. The CDR3 spans 18 residues. J was trimmed by 0 bases and V by 5 bases; bases with no gene match: 10. CDR3 in DNA: TGTGCCAGCAGCCGGGACAGCCCCGCAGGCTCTGGGGCCAACGTCCTGACTTTC. It translates to CASSRDSPAGSGANVLTF.

The V gene is TRBV11-2, the J gene TRBJ2-1; TRBD2 aligns across 13 bases. CDR1 and CDR2 from the germline V gene are SGHAT and FQNNGV. With V trimmed by 1 base and J by 6 bases, 3 bases remained unmatched. There are 16 residues in the CDR3. The CDR3 DNA follows: TGTGCCAGCAGCTTAGGGGGGACTAGCGGGATCAATGAGCAGTTCTTC. Translated, it gives CASSLGGTSGINEQFF.

The gene calls are TRBV5-1 and TRBJ1-2; tentative D call: TRBD1 (6 bases). The CDR3 has 13 amino acids. CDR1 SGHRS and CDR2 YFSETQ come from the germline V gene. V lost 4 bases and J 7 bases, leaving 14 bases between the germline ends. CDR3 in DNA: TGCGCCAGCAGCCCTAAGACAGGTCTTGGCTACACCTTC. It translates to CASSPKTGLGYTF.

This sequence joins TRBV6-5 and TRBJ2-7; 7 bases are shared with TRBD1. In germline, CDR1 is MNHEY, CDR2 SVGAGI. The CDR3 runs to 13 residues. With V trimmed by 5 bases and J by 4 bases, 5 bases remained unmatched. The CDR3, as DNA: TGTGCCAGCAGTGTCGAACAGGGGTACGAGCAGTACTTC. Its protein product is CASSVEQGYEQYF.

The chain recombines TRBV29-1 with TRBJ1-4; 10 nucleotides line up with TRBD1. Germline trimming cut 6 bases from V and 5 bases from J; bases unmatched to any gene: 6. The germline CDR1 and CDR2 sequences are SQVTM and ANQGSEA. The CDR3 loop spans 14 amino acids. The CDR3 region has the DNA TGCAGCGTGTCGTTGGGACAGGGGAATGAAAAACTGTTTTTT. Protein sequence: CSVSLGQGNEKLFF. The full variable domain, rest sourced from reference TRBV29-1 and TRBJ1-4, is SAVISQKPSRDICQRGTSLTIQCQVDSQVTMMFWYRQQPGQSLTLIATANQGSEATYESGFVIDKFPISRPNLTFSTLTVSNMSPEDSSIYLCSVSLGQGNEKLFFGSGTQLSVL.

The rearrangement joins TRBV7-3 to TRBJ2-1, with a tentative D call TRBD2 (6 bases). The CDR3 spans 15 residues. Per germline, CDR1 SGHTA and CDR2 FQGTGA. With 4 bases removed from V and 4 bases from J, the gap between germline ends came to 14 bases. The CDR3 reads CASSSQGLTYNEQFF. CDR3 DNA: TGTGCCAGCAGCTCCCAGGGACTTACTTACAATGAGCAGTTCTTC.

The rearrangement links TRBV19 to TRBJ2-5; TRBD1 might be the D (7 bases). The CDR3 runs to 12 residues. Germline lookup yields CDR1 LNHDA and CDR2 SQIVND (reference sequence). The V end was cut by 10 bases, the J end by 5 bases, with 14 bases between. CDR3 protein: CATTGAGETQYF. The DNA of the CDR3 is TGTGCCACCACAGGGGCGGGGGAGACCCAGTACTTC.

The J gene is TRBJ2-2, the V gene TRBV6-5; 8 bases align to TRBD2. CDR1 and CDR2 (germline): MNHEY, SVGAGI. This CDR3 contains 14 residues. V was pared by 5 bases and J by 6 bases, with 5 bases of the junction left unmatched. CDR3 coding DNA: TGTGCCAGCAGTATCGGGGGGGCATCCGGGGAGCTGTTTTTT. Amino acid sequence: CASSIGGASGELFF.

CDR3 protein: CASSLWGGSGNTIYF. For the CDR3, the DNA is TGTGCCAGCAGCCTGTGGGGAGGATCTGGAAACACCATATATTTT. The genes are TRBV14 and TRBJ1-3; D call uncertain. From germline, CDR1 is SGHDN and CDR2 FVKESK. V was pared by 4 bases and J by 1 base, with 11 bases between. The CDR3 length is 15 residues. Using reference TRBV14 and TRBJ1-3 for the parts outside the CDR3, the full variable domain is EAGVTQFPSHSVIEKGQTVTLRCDPISGHDNLYWYRRVMGKEIKFLLHFVKESKQDESGMPNNRFLAERTGGTYSTLKVQPAELEDSGVYFCASSLWGGSGNTIYFGEGSWLTVV.

This clone appeared once. This chain connects TRBV19 to TRBJ2-1; 8 positions match TRBD2. Germline CDR1 is LNHDA and CDR2 is SQIVND (reference sequence). The CDR3 sequence is 14 residues long. CDR3 in amino acids: CASRDYGGDNEQFF. The DNA of the CDR3 is TGTGCTAGTCGTGACTACGGGGGGGACAATGAGCAGTTCTTC.

This clone appeared once. The CDR3 DNA reads TGTGCCAGCAGTGCCGAGTATAGCAATCAGCCCCAGCATTTT. It specifies CASSAEYSNQPQHF. The chain links TRBV6-1 to TRBJ1-5; D remains unclear. Germline lookup yields CDR1 MNHNS and CDR2 SASEGT. V lost 4 bases and J 0 bases, leaving 7 bases between the germline ends. The CDR3 has 14 amino acids.

Comment on this clone: The sample carries other DNA sequences with the same CDR3. This chain links TRBV30 with TRBJ2-3, with no clear D. Trimming took off 2 bases at V and 0 bases at J, with 3 bases between the two ends. The germline V gene has CDR1 GTSNPN and CDR2 SVGIG (reference sequence). The CDR3 length is 12 residues. In DNA, the CDR3 is TGTGCCTGGAGTTCCAGCACAGATACGCAGTATTTT. Its protein is CAWSSSTDTQYF.

This rearrangement joins TRBV4-1 to TRBJ2-7; weak D call: TRBD2 (5 bases). CDR3 length equals 16 residues. V lost 3 bases to trimming and J lost 2 bases, with 17 bases between them. Germline assignment: CDR1 MGHRA and CDR2 YSYEKL. CDR3: CASSQVSGLRAYEQYF. For the CDR3, the DNA is TGCGCCAGCAGCCAGGTTTCGGGGTTAAGGGCCTACGAGCAGTACTTC.

V and J are TRBV9 and TRBJ1-3, with D perhaps TRBD1 (5 bases). The CDR3 is 19 residues long. The germline gives CDR1 SGDLS, CDR2 YYNGEE. Deletions cut 0 bases from V and 0 bases from J, with 19 bases between. The CDR3 reads CASSVEGGRQLSSGNTIYF. Here the CDR3 DNA reads TGTGCCAGCAGCGTAGAGGGAGGCAGACAGTTAAGCTCTGGAAACACCATATATTTT.

This rearrangement joins TRBV5-1 to TRBJ1-1; D is ambiguous. Germline V gene data show CDR1 as SGHRS and CDR2 as YFSETQ. CDR3 length equals 14 residues. Trimming removed 0 bases at V and 3 bases at J, with 9 bases between. In nucleotides, the CDR3 is TGCGCCAGCAGCTTGGTCCGGGAGTACACTGAAGCTTTCTTT. Protein product: CASSLVREYTEAFF.